Here is one TCR beta chain with its context. These data come from a study of Ad26.COV2.S vaccination and SARS-CoV-2 variants. Treatment indicated: around 19 received Ad26.COV2.S at low or high dose, single or two shots; about 5 received placebo; per-sample allocation not given. Each sample was drawn 63 days after the first injection (of vaccine or placebo). The protocol was immunoSEQ multiplex PCR, while the TCRdb copy is restricted to in-frame clones and leaves out a portion. The sample lists 350,000 to 400,000 clones; about nine tenths were seen once. Germline loops: CDR1 SGHDT, CDR2 YYEEEE. V was pared by 5 bases and J by 1 base, with 9 bases of the junction left unmatched. The CDR3 has 16 amino acids.

The rearrangement links TRBV5-6 to TRBJ2-7; TRBD1 agrees at 10 bases. The origin of this receptor is a person aged 18-65 years who received the Ad26.COV2.S COVID-19 vaccine or a placebo. Here the sequenced sample was peripheral blood, taken in a trial of Ad26.COV2.S vaccine versus placebo. CDR3 in amino acids: CASRGVDRGPSYEQYF. DNA for the CDR3: TGTGCCAGCAGAGGGGTAGACAGGGGGCCTTCCTACGAGCAGTACTTC.